This entry is about one T cell receptor (beta chain). This record comes from a study of shared clonotypes between healthy human individuals. Study-level background: Per donor, three plates held CD4 naive cells, three held CD4 memory, two held CD8 naive and one held CD8 memory.

This CDR3 has 15 amino acids. The germline V and J ends were trimmed by 6 bases and 1 base, with 13 bases remaining between them. The germline V gene encodes CDR1 MNHEY and CDR2 SVGAGI. The test was conducted at deep level. Using immunoSEQ multiplex PCR, the repertoire was profiled, and TCRdb retains in-frame clones only, with some absent. Here the sample spans about 2,500,000 clones, around 90% being singletons. This chain uses TRBV6-5 with TRBJ1-5, with D perhaps matching TRBD1 (6 bases). The source of this sequence is a man between 18 and 29 years old in good health. The sample taken for sequencing was naive CD4+ T cells sorted from blood. The subset was: CD45RA+ positively selected. In DNA form, the CDR3 reads TGTGCCAGCAGGAGGGGGGGAGAAAGCAATCAGCCCCAGCATTTT. Amino acid sequence: CASRRGGESNQPQHF.